This TCR beta chain is from a study of cytomegalovirus exposure and HLA in healthy donors. As for this clone: Its antigen is still unknown.

PCR primers comprised 60 Vbeta and 13 Jbeta primers. The repertoire was sequenced with immunoSEQ multiplex PCR; TCRdb's copy has only in-frame clones and lacks some. In the table there are around 140,000 clones, about three fifths of which are singletons. Study findings and constraints: Earlier analysis found most TCR beta V segments productive about 90% or about 30% of the time.

The receptor's source is a male donor in good health and CMV-seronegative. Sequencing was performed on PBMCs.

Here the CDR3 DNA reads TGTGCCAGCAGCTTGGAGCCTAACTATGGCTACACCTTC. Amino acid sequence: CASSLEPNYGYTF. The chain links TRBV5-4 to TRBJ1-2; D unresolved. Germline V gene lookup returns CDR1 SGHNT and CDR2 YYREEE (reference sequence). The V end was cut by 0 bases, the J end by 0 bases, with 3 bases between. This CDR3 region has 13 residues.